What follows describes a single TCR beta chain. Its antigen is currently unknown. A second 7 to 11 cycle PCR used barcoded and J-beta primers. Using its own MiXCR run on the 5' RACE reads, TCRdb lists one record per CDR3 protein. The top ten clones hold less than 15% of a sample with around 1.1 million distinct CDR3 sequences, 35% to 40% of them seen once. The data stem from a study of blood T cells in healthy people across ages. Study-level points and caveats: Strong correlation linked observed beta diversity and percent naive T cells.

The CDR3 runs to 14 residues. Sample: blood. This receptor was obtained from a young man in good health. V usage is TRBV21-1 and J usage is TRBJ2-2; the tabulated D call, TRBD1, remains unverified against the DNA. TRBV21-1 counts as a pseudogene. Here the CDR3 reads CACMGGAATGELFF. The CDR3 DNA is TGTGCCTGCATGGGCGGGGCCGCCACCGGGGAGCTGTTTTTT.